The 30 T cell receptor beta chains below were found in one sample sequenced in a study of T cells in Graves' hyperthyroidism and ophthalmopathy. RNA transcripts were the template for amplifying TCR beta CDR3 regions. The study used the HTBI primer set for a first-round RT-PCR of the TCR CDR3. In TCRdb, the multiplex PCR reads were re-called with MiXCR into one record per CDR3 protein. This table holds approximately 400,000 distinct CDR3 sequences, 11% to 15% found once. Sample: blood. The receptors stem from a man in his fifties with Graves' ophthalmopathy.

Ten or more counts support this clonotype. This chain joins TRBV3-1 and TRBJ2-7; D is perhaps TRBD1 or TRBD2 (6 bases each). Trimming cost V 6 bases and J 2 bases, with 14 bases left between them. The CDR3 has 14 amino acids. Germline values: CDR1 LGHDT, CDR2 YNNKEL (reference sequence). CDR3: CASSRGGSTYEQYF. The CDR3 nucleotides are TGTGCCAGCAGTAGAGGGGGGAGTACCTACGAGCAGTACTTC.

The CDR3 region has the DNA TGCAGCCTCCGGACAGACAGCACAGATACGCAGTATTTT. Translation gives CSLRTDSTDTQYF. The chain links TRBV29-1 to TRBJ2-3, with D possibly TRBD1 on 6 matching bases. CDR1 and CDR2 from the germline V gene are SQVTM and ANQGSEA. The CDR3 has 13 residues. The V end was cut by 8 bases, the J end by 0 bases, with 12 bases between.

This clonotype appeared many times. The genes are TRBV18 and TRBJ2-1, with D tentatively TRBD2 (6 bases). The V gene's germline CDR1 is KGHSH and CDR2 LQKENI. The CDR3 loop spans 14 amino acids. Trimming pared 6 bases from V and 5 bases from J, leaving 14 bases between. For the CDR3, the DNA is TGTGCCAGCTCCGGGGGACTGACAGACAATGAGCAGTTCTTC. Translated: CASSGGLTDNEQFF.

This clonotype was counted ten times or more. The rearrangement uses TRBV7-6 and TRBJ2-3, with TRBD2 matching 7 bases. The germline gives CDR1 SGHVS, CDR2 FNYEAQ. The CDR3 runs 17 residues. V was pared by 5 bases and J by 2 bases, with 13 bases of the junction left unmatched. The CDR3 DNA follows: TGTGCCAGCAGCCAAAGCGACGGGAGGACAAACACAGATACGCAGTATTTT. Amino acid sequence: CASSQSDGRTNTDTQYF. The complete variable domain, with remaining parts taken from reference TRBV7-6 and TRBJ2-3, reads GAGVSQSPRYKVTKRGQDVALRCDPISGHVSLYWYRQALGQGPEFLTYFNYEAQQDKSGLPNDRFSAERPEGSISTLTIQRTEQRDSAMYRCASSQSDGRTNTDTQYFGPGTRLTVL.

This clonotype was observed many times. In DNA, the CDR3 is TGTGCCAGCAGCTTGGTCGGGGGGTGGGAGACCCAGTACTTC. Amino acids: CASSLVGGWETQYF. The chain uses TRBV5-8 and TRBJ2-5; 7 positions match TRBD2. The CDR3 is 14 amino acids. The V and J ends lost 0 bases and 5 bases, in that order; junction bases with no gene match: 4. Germline loops: CDR1 SGHTS, CDR2 YDEGEE.

This clonotype was detected ten times or more. This rearrangement joins TRBV30 to TRBJ2-7; possible D gene TRBD2, 6 bases. The V and J ends lost 2 bases and 7 bases respectively, with 21 bases between them. Germline values: CDR1 GTSNPN, CDR2 SVGIG (reference sequence). The length of the CDR3 is 15 residues. CDR3 nucleotides: TGTGCCTGGAGTTCCGCCCTACCCCTTCGGGGGGAGCAGTACTTC. This translates into CAWSSALPLRGEQYF. The full variable domain, completed using reference TRBV30 and TRBJ2-7, is SQTIHQWPATLVQPVGSPLSLECTVEGTSNPNLYWYRQAAGRGLQLLFYSVGIGQISSEVPQNLSASRPQDRQFILSSKKLLLSDSGFYLCAWSSALPLRGEQYFGPGTRLTVT.

The chain couples TRBV10-3 to TRBJ2-2; 7 bases align to TRBD1. V lost 3 bases and J lost 1; bases outside the gene matches: 5. The CDR3 loop spans 16 amino acids. The V gene's germline CDR1 is ENHRY and CDR2 SYGVKD. CDR3: CAISDSRQGNTGELFF. The DNA of the CDR3 is TGTGCCATCAGTGACTCCAGACAGGGGAACACCGGGGAGCTGTTTTTT.

The chain employs TRBV11-2 and TRBJ2-1; D remains ambiguous. The CDR3 runs to 14 residues. Trimming left V 6 bases short and J 1 base short, with 10 bases between. From germline, CDR1 is SGHAT and CDR2 FQNNGV. This CDR3 reads CASSLISSYNEQFF. In DNA form, the CDR3 reads TGTGCCAGCAGTTTAATTTCGTCCTACAATGAGCAGTTCTTC.

This clonotype was seen many times. The chain carries TRBV5-1 and TRBJ2-1; D is perhaps TRBD1 (6 bases). Germline V gene lookup returns CDR1 SGHRS and CDR2 YFSETQ. This CDR3 contains 13 residues. Trimming cost V 0 bases and J 8 bases, with 9 bases left between them. DNA of the CDR3: TGCGCCAGCAGCTTGGACAGGGCCTATGAGCAGTTCTTC. It codes for CASSLDRAYEQFF.

This clonotype was counted a few times. V and J are TRBV6-1 and TRBJ2-7; a possible D gene is TRBD1 (5 bases). CDR1 MNHNS and CDR2 SASEGT come from the germline V gene. V lost 2 bases, J lost 3 bases, and 11 bases lay in between. The CDR3 has 14 amino acids. This CDR3 is CASSEQAQGYEQYF. CDR3 DNA sequence: TGTGCCAGCAGTGAACAGGCGCAGGGCTACGAGCAGTACTTC.

This clonotype was recorded many times. V is TRBV5-1 and J is TRBJ2-7, with 12 bases aligning to TRBD2. This CDR3 region has 16 residues. The trim removed 0 bases at V and 7 bases at J, leaving 8 bases unmatched. Germline-derived CDR1 and CDR2 are SGHRS and YFSETQ. The CDR3 here is CASSLDGLAGQGEQYF. CDR3 bases: TGCGCCAGCAGCTTGGATGGACTAGCGGGGCAAGGGGAGCAGTACTTC.

This clonotype was counted many times. The chain uses TRBV27 and TRBJ2-7; D is undetermined. This CDR3 spans 15 amino acids. V lost 3 bases and J lost 2, with 14 bases in between. Germline CDR1 reads MNHEY; CDR2 reads SMNVEV (reference sequence). CDR3 nucleotides: TGTGCCAGCAGTTTCTCCGAGACGTTGACCTACGAGCAGTACTTC. Protein sequence: CASSFSETLTYEQYF.

This clonotype was observed at least ten times. CDR3 protein: CASRGNTGFGNQPQHF. In nucleotides, the CDR3 is TGTGCCAGCAGAGGAAACACAGGTTTCGGCAATCAGCCCCAGCATTTT. This chain joins TRBV6-1 and TRBJ1-5, with D perhaps TRBD1 (5 bases). The V end was cut by 6 bases, the J end by 2 bases, with 17 bases between. From germline, CDR1 is MNHNS and CDR2 SASEGT. The CDR3 spans 16 residues.

This clonotype has at least ten counts. J is TRBJ2-1 and V is TRBV20-1; 12 bases map to TRBD2. Germline V gene sequence: CDR1 DFQATT, CDR2 SNEGSKA (reference sequence). The J segment lost 7 bases and the V segment lost 3 bases, leaving 4 bases of the junction unmatched. CDR3 length equals 14 residues. CDR3 in DNA: TGCAGTGCTAGCAGGACTAGCGGGGTAAATGAGCAGTTCTTC. It codes for CSASRTSGVNEQFF.

There are a few counts of this clonotype. CDR3 protein: CASKRQGRGGNQPQHF. The CDR3 region has the DNA TGTGCCAGTAAGCGTCAGGGCCGGGGCGGCAATCAGCCCCAGCATTTT. The chain carries TRBV19 and TRBJ1-5, with D possibly matching TRBD1 (5 bases). Germline V gene data show CDR1 as LNHDA and CDR2 as SQIVND (reference sequence). This CDR3 spans 16 amino acids. Trimming shortened V by 7 bases and J by 2 bases, and 18 bases separated the two germline ends.

This sequence joins TRBV20-1 and TRBJ2-1, with D unclear. The CDR3 sequence is 13 residues long. V lost 5 bases and J 0 bases, leaving 8 bases between the germline ends. CDR1 is DFQATT and CDR2 is SNEGSKA in the germline V gene (reference sequence). CDR3 in amino acids: CSAGWNSYNEQFF. The CDR3 coding sequence is TGCAGTGCTGGGTGGAACTCCTACAATGAGCAGTTCTTC.

This clonotype has only a few counts. V gene TRBV6-1 combines with J gene TRBJ2-2, with 14 bases that match TRBD2. The germline V gene has CDR1 MNHNS and CDR2 SASEGT. This CDR3 is 15 amino acids long. Trimming cost V 7 bases and J 7 bases; bases outside gene matches: 5. CDR3 bases: TGTGCCAGCACGGGACTAGCGGGAGATGTCGGGGAGCTGTTTTTT. Amino acid sequence: CASTGLAGDVGELFF.

As regards this clonotype: This may come from a read error, since a much larger clone is one base off. This chain links TRBV6-1 with TRBJ1-5; no reliable D call. Germline V gene sequence: CDR1 MNHNS, CDR2 SASEGT. This CDR3 has 15 residues. The CDR3 loop reads CAISEVGIWNQPQHF. CDR3 DNA sequence: TGTGCCATCAGTGAAGTGGGTATTTGGAATCAGCCCCAGCATTTT.

This clonotype was found many times. The genes are TRBV6-1 and TRBJ2-7; no reliable D call. Per germline, CDR1 MNHNS and CDR2 SASEGT. With 2 bases removed from V and 4 bases from J, the gap between germline ends came to 6 bases. CDR3 length: 12 amino acids. In DNA, the CDR3 is TGTGCCAGCAGTGAATCGGTTTACGAGCAGTACTTC. It is translated as CASSESVYEQYF.

This clonotype occurred many times. This sequence joins TRBV29-1 and TRBJ2-1; TRBD2 matches at 12 bases. The V gene end was trimmed by 3 bases and the J gene end by 9 bases; junction bases not matched to a gene: 6. CDR3 length: 14 residues. Germline CDR1 SQVTM, CDR2 ANQGSEA. CDR3 sequence (DNA): TGCAGCGTTGAGCTAGCGGGAGGGCGTAGTGAGCAGTTCTTC. This sequence encodes CSVELAGGRSEQFF.

V usage is TRBV19 and J usage is TRBJ2-5; D may be TRBD1 or TRBD2 (5 bases each). CDR1 and CDR2 from the germline V gene are LNHDA and SQIVND (reference sequence). V shed 1 base and J shed 4 bases, with 10 bases lying between them. This CDR3 has 14 amino acids. The CDR3 DNA is TGTGCCAGTAGTATAGGTACGGGGCCAGAGACCCAGTACTTC. Translating it yields CASSIGTGPETQYF.

Ten or more counts support this clonotype. This chain joins TRBV4-1 and TRBJ1-1; D unresolved. Per the germline V gene, CDR1 is MGHRA and CDR2 is YSYEKL. The CDR3 runs to 14 residues. V lost 1 base, J lost 5 bases, and 11 bases lay in between. This CDR3 reads CASSQGVSRTEAFF. The CDR3 DNA reads TGCGCCAGCAGCCAAGGGGTTTCTAGGACTGAAGCTTTCTTT.

This rearrangement joins TRBV20-1 to TRBJ1-2, with unresolved D. Germline V gene sequence: CDR1 DFQATT, CDR2 SNEGSKA (reference sequence). Deletions cut 5 bases from V and 8 bases from J, with 15 bases between. The CDR3 is 12 amino acids. CDR3 nucleotides: TGCAGTGCTCCGGCGACGGTTTTCGGCTACACCTTC. As protein: CSAPATVFGYTF.

This rearrangement joins TRBV6-1 to TRBJ1-4; no firm D call. The ends were cut back, 2 bases at V and 5 bases at J, with 15 bases in the middle. Germline CDR1 reads MNHNS; CDR2 reads SASEGT. The CDR3 totals 16 residues. Here the CDR3 DNA reads TGTGCCAGCAGTGAAATTCGTGGTGGCGCCAATGAAAAACTGTTTTTT. Its translation: CASSEIRGGANEKLFF.

The table lists this clonotype with many counts. The chain has TRBV6-1 and TRBJ2-1, with 9 bases fitting TRBD1. Germline assignment: CDR1 MNHNS and CDR2 SASEGT. The CDR3 spans 15 residues. Losses at the gene ends were 6 bases for V and 6 bases for J; bases not matched to a gene: 9. CDR3 bases: TGTGCCAGCAGGAAGGTACAGGGGGCGCGCAATGAGCAGTTCTTC. Protein: CASRKVQGARNEQFF.

The chain uses TRBV5-1 and TRBJ2-4; the D gene is possibly TRBD2 (6 bases). Germline values: CDR1 SGHRS, CDR2 YFSETQ. This CDR3 comprises 20 residues. V was trimmed by 0 bases and J by 0 bases, leaving 22 bases between them. CDR3 protein: CASSLDPGLRLGVAKNIQYF. CDR3 nucleotide sequence: TGCGCCAGCAGCTTGGACCCGGGACTCCGGCTAGGGGTAGCCAAAAACATTCAGTACTTC.

This clonotype was counted at least ten times. The J gene is TRBJ2-7, the V gene TRBV20-1; 8 bases are a match to TRBD1. The CDR3 is made up of 13 amino acids. Unmatched junction bases numbered 4, after V lost 4 bases and J lost 2 bases. From germline, CDR1 is DFQATT and CDR2 SNEGSKA (reference sequence). CDR3 DNA sequence: TGCAGTGCTATTAGACAGGGGACCTACGAGCAGTACTTC. Protein sequence: CSAIRQGTYEQYF.

V is TRBV27 and J is TRBJ2-1; D is unresolved. The length of the CDR3 is 13 residues. Trimming pared 8 bases from V and 0 bases from J, leaving 8 bases between. Germline V gives CDR1 MNHEY, CDR2 SMNVEV (reference sequence). In DNA form, the CDR3 reads TGTGCCAGCTCGACGTACTCCTACAATGAGCAGTTCTTC. This gives the protein CASSTYSYNEQFF.

This clonotype has ten or more counts. This chain joins TRBV27 and TRBJ2-7; possible D gene TRBD1, 6 bases. The V end lost 3 bases, the J end lost 4 bases, and 10 bases lay between the germline ends. CDR3 size: 13 residues. Germline V CDR1 and CDR2: MNHEY, SMNVEV (reference sequence). Written as DNA, the CDR3 is TGTGCCAGCAGTTTTGGACAGAGATACGAGCAGTACTTC. Translated: CASSFGQRYEQYF.

With regard to this clonotype: Since a much larger clone is just one base distant, this may be a read error. V usage is TRBV27 and J usage is TRBJ2-1; perhaps TRBD2 as D (5 bases). The CDR3 loop spans 13 amino acids. Trimming cost V 8 bases and J 1 base, with 9 bases left between them. Per the germline V gene, CDR1 is MNHEY and CDR2 is SMNVEV (reference sequence). CDR3 DNA sequence: TGTGCCAGCGGCCGGAGGTCCTACAATGAGCAGTTCTTC. This gives the protein CASGRRSYNEQFF.